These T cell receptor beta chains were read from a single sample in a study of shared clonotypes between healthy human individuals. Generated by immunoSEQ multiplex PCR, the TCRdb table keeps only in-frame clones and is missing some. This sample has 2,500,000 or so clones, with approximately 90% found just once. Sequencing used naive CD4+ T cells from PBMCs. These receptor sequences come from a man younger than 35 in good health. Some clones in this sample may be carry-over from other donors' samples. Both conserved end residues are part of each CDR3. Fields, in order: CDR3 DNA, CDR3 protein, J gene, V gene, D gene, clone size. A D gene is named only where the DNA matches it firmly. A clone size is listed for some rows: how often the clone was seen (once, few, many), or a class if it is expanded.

CDR3 DNA: TGCGCCAGCAGCCAAGATGGATTCAATCAGCCCCAGCATTTT
CDR3 protein: CASSQDGFNQPQHF
J gene: TRBJ1-5
V gene: TRBV4-1
D gene: NA
clone size: NA

CDR3 DNA: TGTGCCAGCAGTTACACCGGCGAGCAGTTCTTC
CDR3 protein: CASSYTGEQFF
J gene: TRBJ2-1
V gene: TRBV6-5
D gene: NA
clone size: NA

CDR3 DNA: TGTGCCAGCACCGCAGGGAGGGGCCGGCAAGAGACCCAGTACTTC
CDR3 protein: CASTAGRGRQETQYF
J gene: TRBJ2-5
V gene: TRBV7-9
D gene: TRBD2
clone size: NA

CDR3 DNA: TGTGCCAGCAGACCCCTAGCGGGAGGGCCGGTAGATACGCAGTATTTT
CDR3 protein: CASRPLAGGPVDTQYF
J gene: TRBJ2-3
V gene: TRBV27
D gene: TRBD2
clone size: NA

CDR3 DNA: TGCGCCAGCAGTGGGCAGGGAGGCACAGATACGCAGTATTTT
CDR3 protein: CASSGQGGTDTQYF
J gene: TRBJ2-3
V gene: TRBV10-1
D gene: NA
clone size: NA

CDR3 DNA: TGTGCCAGCTCACCGGCCGGCGGGGTGGATAGCAATCAGCCCCAGCATTTT
CDR3 protein: CASSPAGGVDSNQPQHF
J gene: TRBJ1-5
V gene: TRBV18
D gene: NA
clone size: NA

CDR3 DNA: TGTGCCAGCAGCGTAGCTATCGGGTTCGAGCAGTACTTC
CDR3 protein: CASSVAIGFEQYF
J gene: TRBJ2-7
V gene: TRBV9
D gene: NA
clone size: NA

CDR3 DNA: TGTGCCAGCAGCCGAGCCGGGACTAGCGGGCTAGAGACCCAGTACTTC
CDR3 protein: CASSRAGTSGLETQYF
J gene: TRBJ2-5
V gene: TRBV5-4
D gene: TRBD2
clone size: NA

CDR3 DNA: TGTGCCAGCAGCGTAGATACGGGGTGGTCCTACAATGAGCAGTTCTTC
CDR3 protein: CASSVDTGWSYNEQFF
J gene: TRBJ2-1
V gene: TRBV9
D gene: NA
clone size: NA

CDR3 DNA: TGTGCCAGCAGTTATACAGGGCGCGTTGCCGGGGAGCTGTTTTTT
CDR3 protein: CASSYTGRVAGELFF
J gene: TRBJ2-2
V gene: TRBV6-6
D gene: NA
clone size: NA

CDR3 DNA: TGTGCCAGCAGCTTGGGTGGGGTTGGTAGACAGGCTTTCTTT
CDR3 protein: CASSLGGVGRQAFF
J gene: TRBJ1-1
V gene: TRBV5-6
D gene: NA
clone size: few

CDR3 DNA: TGTGCCACGTGGGCAGGCGGGAACACTGAAGCTTTCTTT
CDR3 protein: CATWAGGNTEAFF
J gene: TRBJ1-1
V gene: TRBV10-3
D gene: NA
clone size: few

CDR3 DNA: TGTGCCAGCAGTGACCCGGGACAGGGAAACACTGAAGCTTTCTTT
CDR3 protein: CASSDPGQGNTEAFF
J gene: TRBJ1-1
V gene: TRBV25-1
D gene: TRBD1
clone size: NA

CDR3 DNA: TGTGCCAGCAGCTGGCAGGGGGCTCGCAGCTCCTACGAGCAGTACTTC
CDR3 protein: CASSWQGARSSYEQYF
J gene: TRBJ2-7
V gene: TRBV5-4
D gene: TRBD1
clone size: NA

CDR3 DNA: TGTGCCAGCAGCCGTCCGACTAATAGGGCCCAAGAGACCCAGTACTTC
CDR3 protein: CASSRPTNRAQETQYF
J gene: TRBJ2-5
V gene: TRBV14
D gene: NA
clone size: NA

CDR3 DNA: TGTGCCAGCAGTACCCGACTCGAAGGAGGCTACACCTTC
CDR3 protein: CASSTRLEGGYTF
J gene: TRBJ1-2
V gene: TRBV28
D gene: NA
clone size: NA

CDR3 DNA: TGCGCCAGCAGCTTGGCGGGGGGACTAGCGAGCCCCGGGGAGCTGTTTTTT
CDR3 protein: CASSLAGGLASPGELFF
J gene: TRBJ2-2
V gene: TRBV5-1
D gene: TRBD2
clone size: NA

CDR3 DNA: TGCGCCAGCAGCCAAGAAAGTTGGAACAACCAAGAGACCCAGTACTTC
CDR3 protein: CASSQESWNNQETQYF
J gene: TRBJ2-5
V gene: TRBV4-1
D gene: NA
clone size: once

CDR3 DNA: TGCGCCAGCAGCGGAGGGACTAGCGGCTCCTACAATGAGCAGTTCTTC
CDR3 protein: CASSGGTSGSYNEQFF
J gene: TRBJ2-1
V gene: TRBV5-1
D gene: TRBD2
clone size: NA

CDR3 DNA: TGTGCCTGGGCCCAGGAGTACTACGAGCAGTACTTC
CDR3 protein: CAWAQEYYEQYF
J gene: TRBJ2-7
V gene: TRBV30
D gene: NA
clone size: NA

CDR3 DNA: TGTGCCAGCAGTTTCCTCCTGGGGCTTACAGGGAACACAGATACGCAGTATTTT
CDR3 protein: CASSFLLGLTGNTDTQYF
J gene: TRBJ2-3
V gene: TRBV28
D gene: NA
clone size: once

CDR3 DNA: TGTGCCAGCAGTCTCCAGGGGACTGAAGCTTTCTTT
CDR3 protein: CASSLQGTEAFF
J gene: TRBJ1-1
V gene: TRBV2
D gene: NA
clone size: NA

CDR3 DNA: TGTGCCAGCAGCCCACGTTCGACCTACAATGAGCAGTTCTTC
CDR3 protein: CASSPRSTYNEQFF
J gene: TRBJ2-1
V gene: TRBV11-3
D gene: NA
clone size: NA

CDR3 DNA: TGTGCCAGCAGCCCGGAGGCTCCCGCCGGTGGTCCCGGGGAGCTGTTTTTT
CDR3 protein: CASSPEAPAGGPGELFF
J gene: TRBJ2-2
V gene: TRBV7-9
D gene: NA
clone size: NA

CDR3 DNA: TGTGCCAGCAGCCGCCCTAGCATGGGAGTTAGCGAGCAGTACTTC
CDR3 protein: CASSRPSMGVSEQYF
J gene: TRBJ2-7
V gene: TRBV11-2
D gene: NA
clone size: NA

CDR3 DNA: TGTGCCAGTAGTCCTAGCCCAGCGGGAGAGATAGATACGCAGTATTTT
CDR3 protein: CASSPSPAGEIDTQYF
J gene: TRBJ2-3
V gene: TRBV19
D gene: TRBD2
clone size: NA

CDR3 DNA: TGTGCCAGCAGCTTAGCGCAAAGATACACTGAAGCTTTCTTT
CDR3 protein: CASSLAQRYTEAFF
J gene: TRBJ1-1
V gene: TRBV7-2
D gene: NA
clone size: NA

CDR3 DNA: TGTGCCAGCACCCAGGGGGGGGCTGGGGATGGCTACACCTTC
CDR3 protein: CASTQGGAGDGYTF
J gene: TRBJ1-2
V gene: TRBV7-3
D gene: TRBD1
clone size: NA

CDR3 DNA: TGTGCCAGCAGCAAACTGGAGGACAGTTTGAACACTGAAGCTTTCTTT
CDR3 protein: CASSKLEDSLNTEAFF
J gene: TRBJ1-1
V gene: TRBV21-1
D gene: NA
clone size: NA

CDR3 DNA: TGTGCCAGCAGCCGGACTAGATCTTACGAGCAGTACTTC
CDR3 protein: CASSRTRSYEQYF
J gene: TRBJ2-7
V gene: TRBV7-9
D gene: TRBD2
clone size: NA

CDR3 DNA: TGCGCCAGCAGCCAAGGGGGCGGGAGGTCTTTAAGAGGGGAGCTGTTTTTT
CDR3 protein: CASSQGGGRSLRGELFF
J gene: TRBJ2-2
V gene: TRBV4-1
D gene: TRBD2
clone size: NA

CDR3 DNA: TGTGCCAGCAGCTACGGGGGGTCCACCCCGTCCTACGAGCAGTACTTC
CDR3 protein: CASSYGGSTPSYEQYF
J gene: TRBJ2-7
V gene: TRBV6-5
D gene: TRBD2
clone size: NA

CDR3 DNA: TGTGCCAGCAGCGTAGGTGGGGAATGGCCTGCGGCTTTCTTT
CDR3 protein: CASSVGGEWPAAFF
J gene: TRBJ1-1
V gene: TRBV9
D gene: NA
clone size: NA

CDR3 DNA: TGTGCCAGCAGCGTAGAAGGGACTAGCTACAATGAGCAGTTCTTC
CDR3 protein: CASSVEGTSYNEQFF
J gene: TRBJ2-1
V gene: TRBV9
D gene: TRBD2
clone size: few

CDR3 DNA: TGTGCCAGCATTCTTGAACAGGGGACCTTTGGAGGCTACACCTTC
CDR3 protein: CASILEQGTFGGYTF
J gene: TRBJ1-2
V gene: TRBV2
D gene: TRBD1
clone size: NA

CDR3 DNA: TGTGCCAGCAGTTCGACCCCCGGCTACACCTTC
CDR3 protein: CASSSTPGYTF
J gene: TRBJ1-2
V gene: TRBV28
D gene: NA
clone size: NA

CDR3 DNA: TGTGCCAGCAGTTACTCGAAGGGGTTACTGCGGGGCTACACCTTC
CDR3 protein: CASSYSKGLLRGYTF
J gene: TRBJ1-2
V gene: TRBV6-5
D gene: NA
clone size: NA

CDR3 DNA: TGTGCCAGCAGCCCCCTCCAGAATTCCTACAATGAGCAGTTCTTC
CDR3 protein: CASSPLQNSYNEQFF
J gene: TRBJ2-1
V gene: TRBV7-2
D gene: NA
clone size: once